This T cell receptor beta chain is from a study of Graves' ophthalmopathy and Graves' hyperthyroidism. CDR3 length: 12 residues. The V and J ends lost 5 bases and 4 bases respectively, with 8 bases between them. Germline-derived CDR1 and CDR2 are KGHSH and LQKENI. This clonotype was detected ten times or more. RNA transcripts provided the template for amplifying TCR beta CDR3 regions. The library came from an HTBI-primed first-round RT-PCR and a second-round multiplex PCR. Each CDR3 protein is one row after TCRdb ran MiXCR on the multiplex PCR reads. The sample lists under 200,000 distinct CDR3 sequences, more than 30% occurring once.

This chain links TRBV18 with TRBJ2-5; D is unclear. This sequence was found in a woman aged 40 to 50 with Graves' ophthalmopathy. Sequenced input: peripheral blood. CDR3 coding DNA: TGTGCCAGCTCAGGGTCGAGAGAGACCCAGTACTTC. The encoded protein is CASSGSRETQYF.